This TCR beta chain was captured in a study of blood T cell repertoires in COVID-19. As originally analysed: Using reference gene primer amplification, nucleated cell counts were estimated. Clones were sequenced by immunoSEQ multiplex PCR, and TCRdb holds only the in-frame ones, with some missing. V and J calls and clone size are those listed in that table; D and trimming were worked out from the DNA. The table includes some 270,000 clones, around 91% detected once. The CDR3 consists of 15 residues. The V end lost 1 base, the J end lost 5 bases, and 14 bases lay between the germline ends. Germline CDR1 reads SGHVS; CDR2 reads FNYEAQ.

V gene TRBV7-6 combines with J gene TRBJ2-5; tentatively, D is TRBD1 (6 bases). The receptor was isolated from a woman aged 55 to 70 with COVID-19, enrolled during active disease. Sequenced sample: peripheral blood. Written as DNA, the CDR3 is TGTGCCAGCAGCTTAGAGGGGGTTGGGGAGGAGACCCAGTACTTC. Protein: CASSLEGVGEETQYF.